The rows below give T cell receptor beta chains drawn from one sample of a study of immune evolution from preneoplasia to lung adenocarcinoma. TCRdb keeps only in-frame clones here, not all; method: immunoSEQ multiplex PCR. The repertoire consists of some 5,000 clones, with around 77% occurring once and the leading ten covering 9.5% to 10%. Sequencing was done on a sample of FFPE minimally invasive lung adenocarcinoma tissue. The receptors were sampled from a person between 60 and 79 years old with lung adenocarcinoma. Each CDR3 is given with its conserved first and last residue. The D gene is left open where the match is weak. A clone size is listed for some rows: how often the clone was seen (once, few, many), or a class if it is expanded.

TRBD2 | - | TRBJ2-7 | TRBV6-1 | TGTGCCAGCCCGTCGAGCGGGAGAGGCGAGCAGTACTTC | CASPSSGRGEQYF
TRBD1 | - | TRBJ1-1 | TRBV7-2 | TGTGCCAGCAGCTACGGGACAGGGCTTCTGTACACTGAAGCTTTCTTT | CASSYGTGLLYTEAFF
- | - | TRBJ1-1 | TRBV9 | TGTGCCAGCAGCCCCCGGCAGAACACTGAAGCTTTCTTT | CASSPRQNTEAFF
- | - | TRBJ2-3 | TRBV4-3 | TGCGCCAGCAGCCAAGAGGGTCCACTAGATACGCAGTATTTT | CASSQEGPLDTQYF
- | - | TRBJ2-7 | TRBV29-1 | TGCAGCGTCCCCCGGAGGCAACTCTACGAGCAGTACTTC | CSVPRRQLYEQYF
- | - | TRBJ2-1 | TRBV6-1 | TGTGCCAGCAGTGAGAGTAGCGGTGAGCAGTTCTTC | CASSESSGEQFF
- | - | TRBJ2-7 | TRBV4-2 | TGTGCCAGCAGCCAAGAAAGGGACTCGGCGTACGAGCAGTACTTC | CASSQERDSAYEQYF
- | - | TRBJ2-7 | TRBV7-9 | TGTGCCAGCAGCTTAGGTTGGTGGGGGAGCTCCTACGAGCAGTACTTC | CASSLGWWGSSYEQYF
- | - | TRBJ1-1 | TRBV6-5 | TGTGCCAGCAGTTACTTTGGAGGGGCTGAAGCTTTCTTT | CASSYFGGAEAFF
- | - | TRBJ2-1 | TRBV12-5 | TGTGCTAGTGGTTTGTACGGGTCGGGGGATAGGACATACAATGAGCAGTTCTTC | CASGLYGSGDRTYNEQFF
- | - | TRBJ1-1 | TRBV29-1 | TGCAGCGTTGAAGAGCCAGGGACTGAAGCTTTCTTT | CSVEEPGTEAFF
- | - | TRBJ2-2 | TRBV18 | TGTGCCAGCTCCGACACCGGGGAGCTGTTTTTT | CASSDTGELFF
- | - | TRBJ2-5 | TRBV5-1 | TGCGCCAGCAGCTTGGGGGGCAGGCTTTTTGAAGGAGAGACCCAGTACTTC | CASSLGGRLFEGETQYF
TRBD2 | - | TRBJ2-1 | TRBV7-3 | TGTGCCAGCAGCATAACCGGGACTAGCCCCGTACCCCTCTTC | CASSITGTSPVPLF
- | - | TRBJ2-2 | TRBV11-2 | TGTGCCAGCAGCTCCGGGACTTTCAACACCGGGGAGCTGTTTTTT | CASSSGTFNTGELFF
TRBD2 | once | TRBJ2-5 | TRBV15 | TGTGCCACCAGCAGAGTCCCCAAGACTAGCTACGAAGAGACCCAGTACTTC | CATSRVPKTSYEETQYF
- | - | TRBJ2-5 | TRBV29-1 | TGCAGCGTTCCGGCTGCCCTAGGAGAGACCCAGTACTTC | CSVPAALGETQYF
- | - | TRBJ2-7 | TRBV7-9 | TGTGCCAGCAGCCCTGAGAAGATCCCCTACGAGCAGTACTTC | CASSPEKIPYEQYF
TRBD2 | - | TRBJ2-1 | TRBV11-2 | TGTGCCAGCAGCTTCGGGGACTATGTCTACAATGAGCAGTTCTTC | CASSFGDYVYNEQFF
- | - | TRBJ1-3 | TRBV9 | TGTGCCAGCAGCGGGGGGGGATTCGGAAACACCATATATTTT | CASSGGGFGNTIYF
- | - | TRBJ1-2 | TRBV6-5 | TGTGCCAGCAGTCCCCTGACAGATTCTAACTATGGCTACACCTTC | CASSPLTDSNYGYTF
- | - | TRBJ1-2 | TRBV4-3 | TGCGCCAGCAGCCCGACAATGAGCTTTAAGGGCTACACCTTC | CASSPTMSFKGYTF
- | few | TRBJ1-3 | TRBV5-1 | TGCGCCAGCAGTCCCGGATTGGGGGACAAGGGTGGAAACACCATATATTTT | CASSPGLGDKGGNTIYF
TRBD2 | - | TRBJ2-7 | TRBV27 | TGTGCCAGCAGTTTGAGGACTAGCGGGAGATACGAGCAGTACTTC | CASSLRTSGRYEQYF
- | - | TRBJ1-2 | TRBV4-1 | TGCGCCAGCAGCCAAGAGTCGGAGGGAGTCGCAGGGAGAGGCTACACCTTC | CASSQESEGVAGRGYTF
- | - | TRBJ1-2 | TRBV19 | TGTGCCAGTAGTACCGACAGTTATGGCTACACCTTC | CASSTDSYGYTF
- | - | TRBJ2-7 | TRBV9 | TGTGCCAGCAGCGTAGGTGGGGTCTCCTACGAGCAGTACTTC | CASSVGGVSYEQYF
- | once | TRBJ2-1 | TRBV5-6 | TGTGCCAGCACTATGGGGCCCTGGGGAGGTGAGCAGTTCTTC | CASTMGPWGGEQFF
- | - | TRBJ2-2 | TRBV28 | TGTGCCAGCAGTTCCCCCATGCTAGGGAGGAACACCGGGGAGCTGTTTTTT | CASSSPMLGRNTGELFF
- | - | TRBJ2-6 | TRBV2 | TGTGCCAGCAGTGAAAGGTGGATAAACAGTGTCTCTGGGGCCAACGTCCTGACTTTC | CASSERWINSVSGANVLTF
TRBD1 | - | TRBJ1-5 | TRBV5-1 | TGCGCCAGCAGCTTGGGGGACAGGAATCAGCCCCAGCATTTT | CASSLGDRNQPQHF
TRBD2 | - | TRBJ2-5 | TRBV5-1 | TGCGCCAGCAGCTTGGTGGGAGCGGGAGTCGGGGAGACCCAGTACTTC | CASSLVGAGVGETQYF
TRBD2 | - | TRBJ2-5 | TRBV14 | TGTGCCAGCAGCCCACTAGCGGTCCAAGAGACCCAGTACTTC | CASSPLAVQETQYF
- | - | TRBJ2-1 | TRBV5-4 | TGTGCCAGCAGCCCAGTACAGGGGAGGAATGAGCAGTTCTTC | CASSPVQGRNEQFF
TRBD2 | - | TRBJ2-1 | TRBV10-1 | TGCGCCAGCAGTGAGGGACTAGCGGGAGGGCCTAAGTTCTTC | CASSEGLAGGPKFF
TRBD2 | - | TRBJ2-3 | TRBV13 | TGTGCCAGCAGAAGTCTAGCGGGAACAGATACGCAGTATTTT | CASRSLAGTDTQYF
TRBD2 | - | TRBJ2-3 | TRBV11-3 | TGTGCCAGCAGCTTTAGCGGGAGAAAGGATACGCAGTATTTT | CASSFSGRKDTQYF
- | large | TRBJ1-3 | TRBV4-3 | TGCGCCAGCAGTCCTTACTTACTTGTTGCGGACGGCCACTCTGGAAACACCATATATTTT | CASSPYLLVADGHSGNTIYF
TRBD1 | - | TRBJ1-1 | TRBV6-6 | TGTGCCAGCAGTTACTCCCCGGACAGGGTTACTGAAGCTTTCTTT | CASSYSPDRVTEAFF
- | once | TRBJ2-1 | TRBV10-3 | TGTGCCATCAGGAATACGGGACCCGCCGACAATGAGCAGTTCTTC | CAIRNTGPADNEQFF
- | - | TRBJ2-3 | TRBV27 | TGTGCCAGCAGTTTGGGGCAAATTAGCACAGATACGCAGTATTTT | CASSLGQISTDTQYF